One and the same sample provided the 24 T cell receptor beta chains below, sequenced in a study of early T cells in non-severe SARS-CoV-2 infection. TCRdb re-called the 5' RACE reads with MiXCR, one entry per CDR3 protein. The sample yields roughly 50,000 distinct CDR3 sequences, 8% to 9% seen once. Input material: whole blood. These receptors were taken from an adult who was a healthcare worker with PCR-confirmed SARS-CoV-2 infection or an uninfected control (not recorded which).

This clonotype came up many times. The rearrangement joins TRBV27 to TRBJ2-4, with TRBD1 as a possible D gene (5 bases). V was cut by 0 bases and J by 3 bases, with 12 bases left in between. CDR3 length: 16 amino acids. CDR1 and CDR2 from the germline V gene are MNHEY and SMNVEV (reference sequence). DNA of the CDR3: TGTGCCAGCAGTTTATCGCTCAGGGATTACAAAAACATTCAGTACTTC. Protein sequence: CASSLSLRDYKNIQYF.

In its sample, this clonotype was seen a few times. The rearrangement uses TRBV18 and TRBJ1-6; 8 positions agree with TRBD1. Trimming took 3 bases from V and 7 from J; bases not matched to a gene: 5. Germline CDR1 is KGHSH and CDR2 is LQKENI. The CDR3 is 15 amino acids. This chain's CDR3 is CASSPRGQENSPLHF. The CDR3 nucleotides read TGTGCCAGCTCACCTAGGGGACAGGAGAATTCACCCCTCCACTTT.

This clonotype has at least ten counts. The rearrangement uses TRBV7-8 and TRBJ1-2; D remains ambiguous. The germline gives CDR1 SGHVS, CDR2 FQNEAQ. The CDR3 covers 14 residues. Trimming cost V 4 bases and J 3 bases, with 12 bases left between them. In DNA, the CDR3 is TGTGCCAGCAGCTCCACAGAGGCCTACTATGGCTACACCTTC. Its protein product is CASSSTEAYYGYTF.

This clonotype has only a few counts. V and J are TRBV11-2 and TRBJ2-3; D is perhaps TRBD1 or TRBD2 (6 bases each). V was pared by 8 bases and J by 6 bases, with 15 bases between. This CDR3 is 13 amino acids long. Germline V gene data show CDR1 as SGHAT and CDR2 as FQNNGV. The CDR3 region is CASGGLIMDTQYF. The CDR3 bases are TGTGCCAGCGGGGGGCTGATTATGGATACGCAGTATTTT.

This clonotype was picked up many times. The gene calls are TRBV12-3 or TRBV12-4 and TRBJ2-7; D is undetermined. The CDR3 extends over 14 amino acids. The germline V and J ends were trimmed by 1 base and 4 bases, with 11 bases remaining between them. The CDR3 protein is CASSLGQDEYEQYF. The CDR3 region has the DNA TGTGCCAGCAGTTTAGGTCAGGATGAGTACGAGCAGTACTTC.

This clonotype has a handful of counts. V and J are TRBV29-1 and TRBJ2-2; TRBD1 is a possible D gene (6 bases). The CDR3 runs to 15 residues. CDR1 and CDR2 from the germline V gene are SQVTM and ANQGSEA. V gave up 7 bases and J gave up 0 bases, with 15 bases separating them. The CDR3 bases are TGCAGCGGGGGGCCCAGCGGCGCGAACACCGGGGAGCTGTTTTTT. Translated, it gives CSGGPSGANTGELFF.

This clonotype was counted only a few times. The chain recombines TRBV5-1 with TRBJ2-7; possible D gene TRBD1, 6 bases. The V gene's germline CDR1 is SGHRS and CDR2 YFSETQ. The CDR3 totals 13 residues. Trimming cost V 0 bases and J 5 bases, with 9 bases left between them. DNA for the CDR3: TGCGCCAGCAGCTTGGAAGACAGGAACGAGCAGTACTTC. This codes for CASSLEDRNEQYF.

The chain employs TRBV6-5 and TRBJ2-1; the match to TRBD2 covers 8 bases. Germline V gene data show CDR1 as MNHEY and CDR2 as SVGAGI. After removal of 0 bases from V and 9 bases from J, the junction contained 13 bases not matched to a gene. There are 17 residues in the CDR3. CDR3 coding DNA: TGTGCCAGCAGTTACTCCCCCCCGGGCGGGGGGCGCCCTGAGCAGTTCTTC. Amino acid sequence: CASSYSPPGGGRPEQFF.

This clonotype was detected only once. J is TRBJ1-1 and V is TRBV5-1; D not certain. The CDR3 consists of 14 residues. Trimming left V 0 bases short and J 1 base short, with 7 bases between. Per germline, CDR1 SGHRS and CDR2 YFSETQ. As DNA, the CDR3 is TGCGCCAGCAGCTTGGAATCGGGGAACACTGAAGCTTTCTTT. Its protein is CASSLESGNTEAFF.

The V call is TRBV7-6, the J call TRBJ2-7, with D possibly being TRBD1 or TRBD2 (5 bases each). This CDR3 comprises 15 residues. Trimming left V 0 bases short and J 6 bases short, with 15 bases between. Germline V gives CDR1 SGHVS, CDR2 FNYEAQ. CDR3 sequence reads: CASSLAAGRASEQYF. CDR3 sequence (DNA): TGTGCCAGCAGCTTAGCCGCAGGGCGGGCTAGCGAGCAGTACTTC.

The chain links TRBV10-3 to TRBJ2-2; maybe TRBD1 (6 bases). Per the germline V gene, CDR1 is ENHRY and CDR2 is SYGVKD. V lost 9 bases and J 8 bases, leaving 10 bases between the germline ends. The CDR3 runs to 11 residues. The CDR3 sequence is CAIQGAGELFF. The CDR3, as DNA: TGTGCCATACAGGGAGCTGGGGAGCTGTTTTTT.

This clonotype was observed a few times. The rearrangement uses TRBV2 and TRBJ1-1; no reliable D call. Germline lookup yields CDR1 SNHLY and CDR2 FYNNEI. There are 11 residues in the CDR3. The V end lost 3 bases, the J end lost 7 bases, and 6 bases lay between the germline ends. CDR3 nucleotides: TGTGCCAGCAGTGAGTGGCATGAAGCTTTCTTT. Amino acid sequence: CASSEWHEAFF.

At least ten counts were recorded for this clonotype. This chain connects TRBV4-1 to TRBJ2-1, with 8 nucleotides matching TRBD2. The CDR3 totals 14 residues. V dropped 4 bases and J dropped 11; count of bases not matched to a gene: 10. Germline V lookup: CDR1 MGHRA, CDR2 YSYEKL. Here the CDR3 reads CASSRSPGLDKQFF. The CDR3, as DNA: TGCGCCAGCAGCCGCTCACCGGGACTAGATAAGCAGTTCTTC.

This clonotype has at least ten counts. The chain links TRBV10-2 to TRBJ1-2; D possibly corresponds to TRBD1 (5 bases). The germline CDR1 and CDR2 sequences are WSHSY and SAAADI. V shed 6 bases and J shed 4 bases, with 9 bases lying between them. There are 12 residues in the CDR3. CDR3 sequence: CASRGDAYGYTF. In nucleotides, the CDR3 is TGCGCCAGCAGGGGGGACGCCTATGGCTACACCTTC.

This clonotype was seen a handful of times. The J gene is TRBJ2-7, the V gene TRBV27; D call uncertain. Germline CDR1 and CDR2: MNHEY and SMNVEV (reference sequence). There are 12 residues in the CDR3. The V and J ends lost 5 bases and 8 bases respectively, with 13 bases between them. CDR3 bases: TGTGCCAGCAGTCTCCTGGACGGCCAGCAGTACTTC. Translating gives CASSLLDGQQYF.

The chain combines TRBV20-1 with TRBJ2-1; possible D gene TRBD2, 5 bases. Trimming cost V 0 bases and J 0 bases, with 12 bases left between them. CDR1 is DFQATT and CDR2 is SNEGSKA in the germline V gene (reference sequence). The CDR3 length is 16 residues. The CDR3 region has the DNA TGCAGTGCTAGAGATCCCAGCGGAAGCTCCTACAATGAGCAGTTCTTC. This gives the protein CSARDPSGSSYNEQFF.

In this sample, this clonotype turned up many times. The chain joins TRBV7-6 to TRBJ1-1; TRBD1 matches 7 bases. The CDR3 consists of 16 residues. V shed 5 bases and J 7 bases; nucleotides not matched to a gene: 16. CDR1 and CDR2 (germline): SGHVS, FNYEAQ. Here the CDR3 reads CASSTRQGLSVSEAFF. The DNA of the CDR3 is TGTGCCAGCAGCACCCGACAGGGTCTCAGCGTTAGTGAAGCTTTCTTT.

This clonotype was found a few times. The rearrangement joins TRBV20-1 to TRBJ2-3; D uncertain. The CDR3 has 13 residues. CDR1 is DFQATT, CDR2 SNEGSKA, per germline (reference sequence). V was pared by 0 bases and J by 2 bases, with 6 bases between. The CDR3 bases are TGCAGTGCTAGAGATCCCTACACAGATACGCAGTATTTT. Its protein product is CSARDPYTDTQYF.

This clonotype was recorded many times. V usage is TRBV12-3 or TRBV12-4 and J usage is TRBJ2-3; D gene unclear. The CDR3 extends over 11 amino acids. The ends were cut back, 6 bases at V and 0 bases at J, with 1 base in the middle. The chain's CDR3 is CASRSTDTQYF. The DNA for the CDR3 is TGTGCCAGCAGAAGCACAGATACGCAGTATTTT.

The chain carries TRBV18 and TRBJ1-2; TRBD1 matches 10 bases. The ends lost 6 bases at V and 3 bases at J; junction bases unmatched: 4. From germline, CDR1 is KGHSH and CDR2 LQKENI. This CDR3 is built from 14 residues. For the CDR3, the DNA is TGTGCCAGCTCTTCGACAGGGGGCGACTATGGCTACACCTTC. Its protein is CASSSTGGDYGYTF.

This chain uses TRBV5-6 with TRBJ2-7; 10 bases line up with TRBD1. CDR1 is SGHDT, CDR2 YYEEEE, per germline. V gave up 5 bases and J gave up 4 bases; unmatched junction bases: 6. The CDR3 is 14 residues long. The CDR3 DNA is TGTGCCAGCAGAGTGACAGGGGGCGGTTACGAGCAGTACTTC. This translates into CASRVTGGGYEQYF.

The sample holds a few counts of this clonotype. Here the CDR3 reads CATSDGSGGRTDTQYF. The CDR3 bases are TGTGCCACCAGTGATGGTAGCGGGGGGCGCACAGATACGCAGTATTTT. The chain combines TRBV24-1 with TRBJ2-3; TRBD2 aligns across 10 bases. This CDR3 region has 16 residues. The germline CDR1 and CDR2 sequences are KGHDR and SFDVKD. V was pared by 3 bases and J by 1 base, with 3 bases of the junction left unmatched.

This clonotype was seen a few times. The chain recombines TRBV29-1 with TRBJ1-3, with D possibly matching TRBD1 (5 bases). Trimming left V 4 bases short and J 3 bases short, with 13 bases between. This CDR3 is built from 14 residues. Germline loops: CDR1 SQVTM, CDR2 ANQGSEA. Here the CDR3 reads CSVAVSGGGNTIYF. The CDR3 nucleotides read TGCAGCGTTGCCGTATCCGGGGGTGGAAACACCATATATTTT.

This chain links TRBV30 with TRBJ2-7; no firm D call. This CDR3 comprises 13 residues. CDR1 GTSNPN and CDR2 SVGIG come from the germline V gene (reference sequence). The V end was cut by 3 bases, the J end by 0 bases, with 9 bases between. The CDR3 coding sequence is TGTGCCTGGAGGCTCCCCCGCTCCTACGAGCAGTACTTC. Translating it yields CAWRLPRSYEQYF.